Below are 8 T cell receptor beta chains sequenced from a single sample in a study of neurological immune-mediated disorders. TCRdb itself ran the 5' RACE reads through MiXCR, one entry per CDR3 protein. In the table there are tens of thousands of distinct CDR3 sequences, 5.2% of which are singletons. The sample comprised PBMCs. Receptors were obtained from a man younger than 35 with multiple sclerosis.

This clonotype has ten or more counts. CDR3 in DNA: TGTGCCAGCTGGGGGGTCGGGGAGACCCAGTACTTC. Translated: CASWGVGETQYF. The rearrangement uses TRBV12-3 or TRBV12-4 and TRBJ2-5; tentative D call: TRBD2 (6 bases). The CDR3 extends over 12 amino acids. The V end lost 8 bases, the J end lost 5 bases, and 12 bases lay between the germline ends.

CDR3 nucleotides: TGCAGCGTTATTGAAAGGGATGAAAAACTGTTTTTT. It is translated as CSVIERDEKLFF. The rearrangement joins TRBV29-1 to TRBJ1-4, with D unclear. The CDR3 length is 12 residues. Germline V lookup: CDR1 SQVTM, CDR2 ANQGSEA. Trimming cost V 5 bases and J 6 bases, with 10 bases left between them. The full variable domain, its missing parts supplied by reference TRBV29-1 and TRBJ1-4, is SAVISQKPSRDICQRGTSLTIQCQVDSQVTMMFWYRQQPGQSLTLIATANQGSEATYESGFVIDKFPISRPNLTFSTLTVSNMSPEDSSIYLCSVIERDEKLFFGSGTQLSVL.

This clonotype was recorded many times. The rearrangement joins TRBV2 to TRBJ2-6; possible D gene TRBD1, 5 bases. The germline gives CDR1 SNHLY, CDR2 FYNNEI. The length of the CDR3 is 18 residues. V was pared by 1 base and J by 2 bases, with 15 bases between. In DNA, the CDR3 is TGTGCCAGCAGTGAAGGGGGCAGTCCTGTCCCTGGGGCCAACGTCCTGACTTTC. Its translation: CASSEGGSPVPGANVLTF. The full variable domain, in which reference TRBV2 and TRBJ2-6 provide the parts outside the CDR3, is EPEVTQTPSHQVTQMGQEVILRCVPISNHLYFYWYRQILGQKVEFLVSFYNNEISEKSEIFDDQFSVERPDGSNFTLKIRSTKLEDSAMYFCASSEGGSPVPGANVLTFGAGSRLTVL.

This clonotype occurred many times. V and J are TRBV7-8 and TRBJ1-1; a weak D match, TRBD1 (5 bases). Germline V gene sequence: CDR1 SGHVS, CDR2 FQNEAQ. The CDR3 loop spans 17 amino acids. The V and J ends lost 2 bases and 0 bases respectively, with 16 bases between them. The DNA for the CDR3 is TGTGCCAGCAGCTTAAGTCCTCGGACAACCATGAACACTGAAGCTTTCTTT. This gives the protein CASSLSPRTTMNTEAFF.

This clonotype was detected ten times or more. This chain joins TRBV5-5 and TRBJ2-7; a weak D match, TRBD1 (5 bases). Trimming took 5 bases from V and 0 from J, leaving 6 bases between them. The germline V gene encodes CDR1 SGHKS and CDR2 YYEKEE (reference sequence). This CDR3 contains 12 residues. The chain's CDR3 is CASSGHSYEQYF. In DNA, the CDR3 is TGTGCCAGCAGTGGACACTCCTACGAGCAGTACTTC.

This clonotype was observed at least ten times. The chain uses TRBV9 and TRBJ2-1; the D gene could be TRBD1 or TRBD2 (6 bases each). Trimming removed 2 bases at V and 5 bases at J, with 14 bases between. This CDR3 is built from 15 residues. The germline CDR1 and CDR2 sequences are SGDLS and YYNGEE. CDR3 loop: CASSVGGHTNNEQFF. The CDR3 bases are TGTGCCAGCAGCGTGGGGGGACACACAAACAATGAGCAGTTCTTC. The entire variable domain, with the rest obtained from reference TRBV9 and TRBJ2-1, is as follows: DSGVTQTPKHLITATGQRVTLRCSPRSGDLSVYWYQQSLDQGLQFLIQYYNGEERAKGNILERFSAQQFPDLHSELNLSSLELGDSALYFCASSVGGHTNNEQFFGPGTRLTVL.

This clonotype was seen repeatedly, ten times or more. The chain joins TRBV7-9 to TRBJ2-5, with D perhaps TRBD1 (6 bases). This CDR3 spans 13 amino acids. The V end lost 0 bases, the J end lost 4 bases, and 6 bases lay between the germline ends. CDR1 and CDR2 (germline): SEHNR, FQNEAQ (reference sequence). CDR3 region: CASSLAGAETQYF. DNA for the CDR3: TGTGCCAGCAGCTTAGCGGGGGCAGAGACCCAGTACTTC.

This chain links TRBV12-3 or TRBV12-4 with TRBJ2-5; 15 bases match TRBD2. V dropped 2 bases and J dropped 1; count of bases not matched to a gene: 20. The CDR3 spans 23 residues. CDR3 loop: CASSLLVRVPGLAGGQTQETQYF. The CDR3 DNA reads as TGTGCCAGCAGTTTACTCGTGAGGGTACCGGGACTAGCGGGAGGCCAGACCCAAGAGACCCAGTACTTC.